This T cell receptor (beta chain) emerged from a study of shared clonotypes between healthy human individuals. Method: immunoSEQ multiplex PCR; TCRdb's copy keeps in-frame clones and lacks some. The data contain over 800,000 clones, 80% to 95% of them singletons. V was cut by 8 bases and J by 0 bases, with 13 bases left in between. Germline assignment: CDR1 MNHEY and CDR2 SMNVEV (reference sequence). The CDR3 runs 14 residues. Naive-designated CD8 cells lacked CD45RO, were positively enriched for CCR7, and omitted terminally differentiated effector memory CD45RA+ cells. The clonotype comes from a man between 25 and 39 years old in good health. This chain joins TRBV27 and TRBJ1-1; perhaps TRBD1 as D (6 bases). The sample taken for sequencing was naive CD8+ T cells sorted from blood. CDR3 protein: CASGSGAMNTEAFF. In DNA form, the CDR3 reads TGTGCCAGCGGATCAGGGGCGATGAACACTGAAGCTTTCTTT.